This TCR beta chain derives from a study of T-cell reconstitution after alpha-beta-depleted transplantation in children. Study-wide results and caveats: Surviving recipient T cells and thymic progenitors produced the high day-60 TCRbeta diversity seen in some patients. Several hundred expanded graft clones reportedly supplied alpha-beta T cells about two months after transplant. Once a year had passed after transplant, T-cell counts and diversity came mostly from newly produced T cells.

This CDR3 is 12 amino acids long. CDR1 is SQVTM and CDR2 is ANQGSEA in the germline V gene. V was pared by 4 bases and J by 6 bases, with 10 bases between. Unique molecular identifiers featured in how the TCRbeta library was prepared. One entry per CDR3 protein results from TCRdb running MiXCR on the PCR reads. Counted here are 500,000 to 750,000 distinct CDR3 sequences, around 27% occurring once; the ten biggest clones make up under 45%. Comment on this clonotype: Its antigen is still unknown.

V usage is TRBV29-1 and J usage is TRBJ2-1; the D is unclear. This material consisted of PBMCs, taken before TCRalphabeta/CD19-depleted stem cell transplant. This TCR was recovered from a boy younger than two with Wiskott-Aldrich syndrome, due to receive a stem cell transplant. The CDR3 coding sequence is TGCAGCGTTGTTCAGGCTGCCAATGAGCAGTTCTTC. This encodes CSVVQAANEQFF.